This TCR beta chain was documented in a study of CD8 T cells in Susac syndrome (dated by TCRdb to the late 2010s). In terms of the full investigation: Whether CD8+ T cell activation and differentiation in Susac syndrome was antigen driven was tested using repertoire sequencing.

Peripheral blood CD8+ and CD4+ T cells from healthy donors, Susac syndrome patients and multiple sclerosis patients were profiled by high-throughput TCR beta sequencing. The multiple sclerosis controls were treatment-naive patients whose relapsing-remitting disease, either stable or active, fulfilled the revised McDonald criteria. Bulk CD8+ and CD4+ T cells were purified magnetically by negative isolation, whereas CD8+ TEMRA cells were enriched by FACS. Blood was collected in EDTA tubes and processed within 24 hours, with PBMCs isolated through density gradient centrifugation. PBMCs destined for TCR sequencing were cryopreserved in liquid nitrogen and later thawed in a 37 °C water bath. Purity of sorted or isolated CD4+, CD8+ and CD8+ TEMRA cells was at least 90%. Study-wide findings and limitations: The number of individuals in the TCR sequencing and HLA analysis was acknowledged as relatively small.

Concerning this clonotype: Its antigen remains unidentified. Per-base quality was not reported, and no clone a single base away is much larger than it.

V is cut by 0 bases and J by 5 bases, and the space between the germline ends is 21 bases. The germline V gene yields SGDLS for CDR1 and YYNGEE for CDR2. Inclusive of the bounding cysteine and phenylalanine, the CDR3 is 19 residues long. Left in the record is the CDR3 DNA by itself, 57 bases read in frame from the first base. RNA was extracted using the RNeasy kit, and about 0.45 to 1 ug of the RNA was reverse transcribed with random hexamers. TCR beta CDR3 regions were amplified with the immunoSEQ multiplex PCR assay covering 54 Vbeta and 13 Jbeta segments. To correct PCR amplification bias, a synthetic template baseline was used for both primer optimization and computational correction. The source study handled its data this way. Only productive sequences were kept, with reads annotated to V, D and J genes according to IMGT and analyzed in immunoSEQ Analyzer. Clonality was calculated as one minus the Shannon entropy normalized by log2 of the number of productive unique sequences. For each patient and control, public and private clones were evaluated within the 100 most prevalent clones. Clones were defined as Susac-specific when absent from the healthy and MS cohorts, from approximately 1,100 published viral clones and from other ImmuneACCESS disease sequences. In-frame beta chains were kept once TCRdb had trimmed the public reads at Q25 with fastp and called clones with MiXCR. Every distinct CDR3 protein forms one entry, paired with its most common genes and DNA. TCRdb, not the authors, supplied the V and J calls. The sample yields approximately 200,000 distinct CDR3 sequences; about 95% were counted once. The ten largest clones capture approximately 0.08% of the sample.

The receptor comes from a human donor with multiple sclerosis. Here the chain combines TRBV9 and TRBJ1-6, and perhaps TRBD1 as D gene, on 6 matching bases. The source material was CD4+ T cells from PBMCs. The DNA sequence is given as TGTGCCAGCAGCGTAGAACTGGGGACACAAACCCGTAATAATTCACCCCTCCACTTT. The encoded protein is CASSVELGTQTRNNSPLHF.